This T cell receptor beta chain was identified in a study of cytomegalovirus exposure and HLA in healthy donors. Primers: 60 Vbeta forward and 13 Jbeta reverse. The table came from immunoSEQ multiplex PCR; TCRdb's copy has only in-frame clones and leaves some out. Altogether 45,000 to 65,000 clones are present, about 71% being singletons, with the ten largest covering less than 25%. Remarks on this clone: Its specificity is unknown. A read error may produce the germline difference seen at one junction end. The identical CDR3 is also encoded by other nucleotide sequences in the sample.

The CDR3 sequence is 17 residues long. Per the germline V gene, CDR1 is KGHSH and CDR2 is LQKENI. Overall study findings and caveats: CMV serostatus was the sole immune exposure data available. Earlier analysis found most TCR beta V segments productive about 90% or about 30% of the time. Analyzed later, most CMV-associated TCR beta chains appeared HLA-restricted. TCR beta chains associated with HLA were, in a later analysis, more clonally expanded than equally common others.

This clonotype was obtained from a woman in her forties or fifties in good health and CMV-seropositive. The rearrangement links TRBV18 to TRBJ1-5; 7 nucleotides agree with TRBD1. Sequences were obtained from PBMCs. CDR3 bases: TGTGCCAGCTCACCCTCGCGCGCCCAGGGGGTACTCCAGCCTCAGCATTTT. It encodes CASSPSRAQGVLQPQHF.